This entry features one T cell receptor beta chain sequence. Antigen: not known. The sample is drawn from a study of beta chain features in type 1 diabetes. The CDR3 has 13 amino acids. Germline values: CDR1 KGHSH, CDR2 LQKENI. V was cut by 3 bases and J by 2 bases, with 7 bases left in between. Sequencing targeted expressed TCRB transcripts, as all isolated RNA had been reverse transcribed. The method was immunoSEQ multiplex PCR; TCRdb's version includes in-frame clones alone and lacks a portion of them. The table records about 620,000 clones, roughly a sixth of them present only once. Study-wide points: A definitive answer on HLA type influencing TCRB rearrangement was not reached here.

The V and J genes are TRBV18 and TRBJ1-1; D gene unclear. Sequenced: naive CD4+ T cells from blood. This receptor was identified in a man aged 18-30 years in good health. The DNA of the CDR3 is TGTGCCAGCTCACCCATCTCAAACACTGAAGCTTTCTTT. This sequence encodes CASSPISNTEAFF.